This is a list of T cell receptor beta chains from one sample in a study of human thymus T cells. Generated by immunoSEQ multiplex PCR, the TCRdb table keeps only in-frame clones and is missing some. Of more than 70,000 clones in the sample, roughly 96% were seen once. What was sequenced was thymus tissue. Every receptor here comes from a boy under two years old with a congenital heart defect but otherwise immunologically healthy. Each CDR3 is given with its conserved first and last residue. The order of the fields is J gene, clone size, D gene, V gene, CDR3 DNA, CDR3 protein. The D gene is left open where the match is weak. The size field is filled for only some rows; it gives once, few, many or a size class.

j_gene: TRBJ2-5
abundance: .
d_gene: .
v_gene: TRBV7-6
CDR3nt: TGTGCCAGCAGCTTTCGGGGCCAAGAGACCCAGTACTTC
CDR3aa: CASSFRGQETQYF

j_gene: TRBJ1-4
abundance: once
d_gene: TRBD1
v_gene: TRBV5-1
CDR3nt: TGCGCCAGCAGCCACAGGGGAAGGGTTGAAAAACTGTTTTTT
CDR3aa: CASSHRGRVEKLFF

j_gene: TRBJ2-1
abundance: once
d_gene: .
v_gene: TRBV27
CDR3nt: TGTGCCAGCAGTTTGTTAGGGGGCGGGAGTTACAATGAGCAGTTCTTC
CDR3aa: CASSLLGGGSYNEQFF

j_gene: TRBJ2-7
abundance: .
d_gene: .
v_gene: TRBV18
CDR3nt: TGTGCCAGCACAGGGAACTCCTACGAGCAGTACTTC
CDR3aa: CASTGNSYEQYF

j_gene: TRBJ2-3
abundance: .
d_gene: TRBD2
v_gene: TRBV2
CDR3nt: TGTGCCCCTTCCATGACTAGCGGGGATCCAGATACGCAGTATTTT
CDR3aa: CAPSMTSGDPDTQYF

j_gene: TRBJ1-1
abundance: .
d_gene: TRBD1
v_gene: TRBV6-6
CDR3nt: TGTGCCAGCAGCTCAGTACCGGGACAGGGCAACCCTGAAGCTTTCTTT
CDR3aa: CASSSVPGQGNPEAFF

j_gene: TRBJ2-3
abundance: .
d_gene: TRBD2
v_gene: TRBV7-2
CDR3nt: TGTGCCAGCAGCTTAGCACCGGGACTAGCGGGACCAGGGTTTAGCACAGATACGCAGTATTTT
CDR3aa: CASSLAPGLAGPGFSTDTQYF

j_gene: TRBJ1-2
abundance: .
d_gene: TRBD1
v_gene: TRBV2
CDR3nt: TGTGCCAGCAGAGACAGGGACAGCCTCTCGGGCAGGGGCTTCTATGGCTACACCTTC
CDR3aa: CASRDRDSLSGRGFYGYTF

j_gene: TRBJ2-7
abundance: .
d_gene: .
v_gene: TRBV7-9
CDR3nt: TGTGCCAGCAGCTTAGCTCAGGCTTCCTACGAGCAGTACTTC
CDR3aa: CASSLAQASYEQYF

j_gene: TRBJ1-5
abundance: .
d_gene: .
v_gene: TRBV4-3
CDR3nt: TGCGCCAGCAGCCAAGGCTGCAATCAGCCCCAGCATTTT
CDR3aa: CASSQGCNQPQHF

j_gene: TRBJ2-2
abundance: .
d_gene: .
v_gene: TRBV4-3
CDR3nt: TGCGCCAGCAGCCAAGGAGGCTACCCGAACACCGGGGAGCTGTTTTTT
CDR3aa: CASSQGGYPNTGELFF

j_gene: TRBJ1-6
abundance: .
d_gene: .
v_gene: TRBV19
CDR3nt: TGTGCCAGTACCAAAGTGATTGGGGGCGCGGGTTCACCCCTCCACTTT
CDR3aa: CASTKVIGGAGSPLHF

j_gene: TRBJ1-2
abundance: .
d_gene: .
v_gene: TRBV5-6
CDR3nt: TGTGCCAGCAGCCGGGCCGGGGGCGACTATGGCTACACCTTC
CDR3aa: CASSRAGGDYGYTF

j_gene: TRBJ1-1
abundance: .
d_gene: .
v_gene: TRBV11-2
CDR3nt: TGTGCCAGCAGCTTATCGTACCCGAACACTGAAGCTTTCTTT
CDR3aa: CASSLSYPNTEAFF

j_gene: TRBJ1-2
abundance: .
d_gene: .
v_gene: TRBV4-1
CDR3nt: TGCGCCAGCAGCCAAGTGAGTAACCGTCAGGGGCCAAACTATGGCTACACCTTC
CDR3aa: CASSQVSNRQGPNYGYTF

j_gene: TRBJ1-4
abundance: .
d_gene: .
v_gene: TRBV5-6
CDR3nt: TGTGCCAGCAGCTTGGCCGGACGCGGACCTACTGAAAAACTGTTTTTT
CDR3aa: CASSLAGRGPTEKLFF

j_gene: TRBJ1-5
abundance: .
d_gene: .
v_gene: TRBV2
CDR3nt: TGTGCCAGCAGTGGGAAGAACCGGGACAGCAATCAGCCCCAGCATTTT
CDR3aa: CASSGKNRDSNQPQHF

j_gene: TRBJ2-7
abundance: .
d_gene: TRBD1
v_gene: TRBV6-1
CDR3nt: TGTGCCAGCAGCCTAGGGACAGGGGGGTACGAGCAGTACTTC
CDR3aa: CASSLGTGGYEQYF

j_gene: TRBJ2-7
abundance: .
d_gene: .
v_gene: TRBV6-5
CDR3nt: TGTGCCAGCAGTCTCAACAGGGTAGGGGAGCAGTACTTC
CDR3aa: CASSLNRVGEQYF

j_gene: TRBJ2-1
abundance: .
d_gene: .
v_gene: TRBV6-1
CDR3nt: TGTGCCAGCAGTGAAGGAAGGGGAGTACCCGAATACAATGAGCAGTTCTTC
CDR3aa: CASSEGRGVPEYNEQFF

j_gene: TRBJ2-1
abundance: .
d_gene: TRBD2
v_gene: TRBV6-1
CDR3nt: TGTGCCAGCAGTGAAGCTGTGCCTAGCGGGGGGTTGAATGAGCAGTTCTTC
CDR3aa: CASSEAVPSGGLNEQFF

j_gene: TRBJ1-5
abundance: .
d_gene: TRBD1
v_gene: TRBV27
CDR3nt: TGTGCCAGCAGTCACGGGACAGGAAGATCCCCAGCAAGGAATCAGCCCCAGCATTTT
CDR3aa: CASSHGTGRSPARNQPQHF

j_gene: TRBJ1-1
abundance: once
d_gene: TRBD1
v_gene: TRBV27
CDR3nt: TGTGCCAGCAGTTTAAAGACAGGGAAGAACACTGAAGCTTTCTTT
CDR3aa: CASSLKTGKNTEAFF

j_gene: TRBJ2-3
abundance: .
d_gene: TRBD2
v_gene: TRBV7-3
CDR3nt: TGTGCCAGCAGCCCTCACCCATTGACTAGCGGGGGGGCCGGTACGCAGTATTTT
CDR3aa: CASSPHPLTSGGAGTQYF

j_gene: TRBJ1-5
abundance: .
d_gene: .
v_gene: TRBV5-5
CDR3nt: TGTGCCAGCAGCGACCGGGATGGCAATCAGCCCCAGCATTTT
CDR3aa: CASSDRDGNQPQHF

j_gene: TRBJ2-2
abundance: .
d_gene: TRBD1
v_gene: TRBV2
CDR3nt: TGTGCCAGCAAAGGGACAGGGGGAAACACCGGGGAGCTGTTTTTT
CDR3aa: CASKGTGGNTGELFF

j_gene: TRBJ2-7
abundance: .
d_gene: TRBD1
v_gene: TRBV11-2
CDR3nt: TGTGCCAGCAGCTCGACAGGGGATCGGGTTTTTCACCACGAGCAGTACTTC
CDR3aa: CASSSTGDRVFHHEQYF

j_gene: TRBJ2-3
abundance: .
d_gene: TRBD1
v_gene: TRBV7-2
CDR3nt: TGTGCCAGCAGCTTATTGGGACAGGGAGGATCCACAGATACGCAGTATTTT
CDR3aa: CASSLLGQGGSTDTQYF

j_gene: TRBJ2-4
abundance: .
d_gene: .
v_gene: TRBV5-1
CDR3nt: TGCGCCAGCAGCTTAAAGGGACAGGGGGGAACTAGCGGGGCGAACTTAGCCAAAAACATTCAGTACTTC
CDR3aa: CASSLKGQGGTSGANLAKNIQYF

j_gene: TRBJ2-3
abundance: .
d_gene: TRBD2
v_gene: TRBV9
CDR3nt: TGTGCCAGCAGCCCTAAGCGGGGCCTCACAGATACGCAGTATTTT
CDR3aa: CASSPKRGLTDTQYF

j_gene: TRBJ2-3
abundance: .
d_gene: .
v_gene: TRBV7-9
CDR3nt: TGTGCCAGCAGCCCCGGCCGCACAGATACGCAGTATTTT
CDR3aa: CASSPGRTDTQYF

j_gene: TRBJ2-7
abundance: .
d_gene: .
v_gene: TRBV28
CDR3nt: TGTGCCAGCAGTTTTGGGAGGAGCTCCTACGAGCAGTACTTC
CDR3aa: CASSFGRSSYEQYF

j_gene: TRBJ1-3
abundance: .
d_gene: .
v_gene: TRBV6-5
CDR3nt: TGTGCCAGCAGTTACGGCTTGTCCGGAAACACCATATATTTT
CDR3aa: CASSYGLSGNTIYF

j_gene: TRBJ2-7
abundance: .
d_gene: .
v_gene: TRBV5-4
CDR3nt: TGTGCCAGCAGCTTGGATAGGGGGGGGTCCTACGAGCAGTACTTC
CDR3aa: CASSLDRGGSYEQYF

j_gene: TRBJ1-3
abundance: once
d_gene: TRBD1
v_gene: TRBV14
CDR3nt: TGTGCCAGCAGCCAAGAGGGCCGGGACAGGGCGTTCTCTGGAAACACCATATATTTT
CDR3aa: CASSQEGRDRAFSGNTIYF

j_gene: TRBJ2-2
abundance: .
d_gene: .
v_gene: TRBV7-2
CDR3nt: TGTGCCAGCCGGAGGATAGCGGAGAACACCGGGGAGCTGTTTTTT
CDR3aa: CASRRIAENTGELFF

j_gene: TRBJ2-7
abundance: once
d_gene: TRBD2
v_gene: TRBV14
CDR3nt: TGTGCCAGCAGCCAAGATCTTACTAGCGGGAGATCGCGCGAGCAGTACTTC
CDR3aa: CASSQDLTSGRSREQYF

j_gene: TRBJ2-5
abundance: .
d_gene: TRBD2
v_gene: TRBV29-1
CDR3nt: TGCAGCGATGGTAGCGGGGACCGCCAAGAGACCCAGTACTTC
CDR3aa: CSDGSGDRQETQYF

j_gene: TRBJ2-1
abundance: .
d_gene: .
v_gene: TRBV10-2
CDR3nt: TGCGCCAGCCAACCCAAAAGGAGAGTCCCCCGGAGCTCCTACAATGAGCAGTTCTTC
CDR3aa: CASQPKRRVPRSSYNEQFF

j_gene: TRBJ1-4
abundance: .
d_gene: .
v_gene: TRBV25-1
CDR3nt: TGTGCCAGCAGTGAACCGGGGGCGCTTAATGAAAAACTGTTTTTT
CDR3aa: CASSEPGALNEKLFF

j_gene: TRBJ2-7
abundance: .
d_gene: .
v_gene: TRBV5-6
CDR3nt: TGTGCCAGCAGCTGGTACAGAGGGACGGTTACCTACGAGCAGTACTTC
CDR3aa: CASSWYRGTVTYEQYF

j_gene: TRBJ1-6
abundance: .
d_gene: .
v_gene: TRBV30
CDR3nt: TGTGCCTGGAGTTCTCTCGGCCCCACTGATAATTCACCCCTCCACTTT
CDR3aa: CAWSSLGPTDNSPLHF

j_gene: TRBJ2-7
abundance: .
d_gene: .
v_gene: TRBV30
CDR3nt: TGTGCCTGGAGTGTACCAGGAGCCAGGCTGAGCTCCTACGAGCAGTACTTC
CDR3aa: CAWSVPGARLSSYEQYF

j_gene: TRBJ2-1
abundance: once
d_gene: .
v_gene: TRBV14
CDR3nt: TGTGCCAGCAGCCAAAGGGATCGGACAGTGGGCTCCTACAATGAGCAGTTCTTC
CDR3aa: CASSQRDRTVGSYNEQFF

j_gene: TRBJ1-1
abundance: once
d_gene: TRBD1
v_gene: TRBV9
CDR3nt: TGTGCCAGCAGCCCAGGACAGGGAAACACTGAAGCTTTCTTT
CDR3aa: CASSPGQGNTEAFF

j_gene: TRBJ1-5
abundance: .
d_gene: .
v_gene: TRBV30
CDR3nt: TGTGCCTGGAGCCCAGGGTTTAGCAATCAGCCCCAGCATTTT
CDR3aa: CAWSPGFSNQPQHF

j_gene: TRBJ2-6
abundance: .
d_gene: .
v_gene: TRBV5-4
CDR3nt: TGTGCGGGCGCCGAGTATTCTGGGGCCAACGTCCTGACTTTC
CDR3aa: CAGAEYSGANVLTF

j_gene: TRBJ2-7
abundance: .
d_gene: TRBD1
v_gene: TRBV28
CDR3nt: TGTGCCAGCAGCCCGGTCGGCGCAGGGGGTTCCTACGAGCAGTACTTC
CDR3aa: CASSPVGAGGSYEQYF

j_gene: TRBJ2-1
abundance: .
d_gene: TRBD2
v_gene: TRBV10-1
CDR3nt: TGCGCCAGCAGTGAGTCTTCCCATATGGGCGGGAGGCCCCCAAGCCCCTACAATGAGCAGTTCTTC
CDR3aa: CASSESSHMGGRPPSPYNEQFF

j_gene: TRBJ1-1
abundance: .
d_gene: .
v_gene: TRBV6-1
CDR3nt: TGTGCCAGCAGTGAATGGGTCAGGGTGGCGAACACTGAAGCTTTCTTT
CDR3aa: CASSEWVRVANTEAFF

j_gene: TRBJ1-5
abundance: .
d_gene: .
v_gene: TRBV19
CDR3nt: TGTGCCAGTAGCGAACGGTTCCCCCAGGACAGCAATCAGCCCCAGCATTTT
CDR3aa: CASSERFPQDSNQPQHF

j_gene: TRBJ1-4
abundance: .
d_gene: .
v_gene: TRBV4-3
CDR3nt: TGCGCCAGCAGCGAAGGGGTTTTGTCAGACGCTAATGAAAAACTGTTTTTT
CDR3aa: CASSEGVLSDANEKLFF

j_gene: TRBJ1-4
abundance: .
d_gene: TRBD1
v_gene: TRBV7-9
CDR3nt: TGTGCCAGCAGCTTAGGCTTAGCGGACAGGGCTAATGAAAAACTGTTTTTT
CDR3aa: CASSLGLADRANEKLFF

j_gene: TRBJ2-3
abundance: .
d_gene: .
v_gene: TRBV10-3
CDR3nt: TGTGCCATCAGTGAGGCAGGGGTGGCAGATACGCAGTATTTT
CDR3aa: CAISEAGVADTQYF

j_gene: TRBJ1-1
abundance: .
d_gene: .
v_gene: TRBV19
CDR3nt: TGTGCCAGTAGTATAGGGACCTCGACTAAAATGTTAGAGCACACTGAAGCTTTCTTT
CDR3aa: CASSIGTSTKMLEHTEAFF

j_gene: TRBJ2-1
abundance: .
d_gene: TRBD1
v_gene: TRBV6-4
CDR3nt: TGTGCCAGCAGTTCTGACAGGGAAACCTACAATGAGCAGTTCTTC
CDR3aa: CASSSDRETYNEQFF

j_gene: TRBJ1-2
abundance: once
d_gene: .
v_gene: TRBV6-5
CDR3nt: TGTGCCAGCAGTTACTCGAGCGCAGGGACTTCCTATGGCTACACCTTC
CDR3aa: CASSYSSAGTSYGYTF

j_gene: TRBJ1-4
abundance: .
d_gene: .
v_gene: TRBV2
CDR3nt: TGTGCCAGCAAAGCGGCCTCAACTAATGAAAAACTGTTTTTT
CDR3aa: CASKAASTNEKLFF

j_gene: TRBJ1-5
abundance: once
d_gene: .
v_gene: TRBV4-3
CDR3nt: TGCGCCAGCAGCCAAGATAGGAAACCAGGGAGAGCCGGCAATCAGCCCCAGCATTTT
CDR3aa: CASSQDRKPGRAGNQPQHF